These 19 T cell receptor beta chains share one sample of origin, sequenced in a study of blood T cell repertoires in COVID-19. The repertoire was sequenced with immunoSEQ multiplex PCR; TCRdb's copy has only in-frame clones and lacks some. The sample holds 100,000 to 120,000 clones, roughly 88% seen once. The sequenced material came from peripheral blood. The receptors derive from a woman between 70 and 85 years old who had recovered from COVID-19.

The chain recombines TRBV11-3 with TRBJ2-3; 9 nucleotides match TRBD1. CDR3 size: 15 residues. The V gene end was trimmed by 1 base and the J gene end by 6 bases; junction bases not matched to a gene: 5. CDR1 is SGHNT, CDR2 YENEEA, per germline. CDR3 in DNA: TGTGCCAGCAGCTTAGGGGGGACAGGGTCGGATACGCAGTATTTT. Its translation is CASSLGGTGSDTQYF. The whole variable domain, remainder taken from reference TRBV11-3 and TRBJ2-3, is EAGVVQSPRYKIIEKKQPVAFWCNPISGHNTLYWYLQNLGQGPELLIRYENEEAVDDSQLPKDRFSAERLKGVDSTLKIQPAELGDSAVYLCASSLGGTGSDTQYFGPGTRLTVL.

This sequence joins TRBV2 and TRBJ1-6; D possibly corresponds to TRBD1 (5 bases). Germline V CDR1 and CDR2: SNHLY, FYNNEI. Trimming stripped 4 bases from V and 4 bases from J, with 11 bases between. This CDR3 is 15 amino acids long. The CDR3 DNA is TGTGCCAGCAGTGTTAGGACAACGTATAATTCACCCCTCCACTTT. Its protein product is CASSVRTTYNSPLHF. Full variable domain (outside the CDR3, taken from reference TRBV2 and TRBJ1-6): EPEVTQTPSHQVTQMGQEVILRCVPISNHLYFYWYRQILGQKVEFLVSFYNNEISEKSEIFDDQFSVERPDGSNFTLKIRSTKLEDSAMYFCASSVRTTYNSPLHFGNGTRLTVT.

This CDR3 reads CATSDPGTGYEQYF. The DNA for the CDR3 is TGTGCCACCAGTGACCCGGGGACAGGCTACGAGCAGTACTTC. The chain recombines TRBV24-1 with TRBJ2-7; TRBD1 aligns across 8 bases. Germline CDR1 KGHDR, CDR2 SFDVKD. CDR3 size: 14 residues. The junction had 4 bases not matched to a gene; V was cut back by 4 bases and J by 3 bases.

The chain employs TRBV28 and TRBJ2-7; D gene ambiguous. V was clipped by 6 bases and J by 3 bases, with 18 bases between them. The CDR3 sequence is 15 residues long. CDR1 and CDR2 from the germline V gene are MDHEN and SYDVKM. CDR3 amino acids: CASSPTTLLRYEQYF. The CDR3 nucleotides are TGTGCCAGCAGCCCTACGACACTCCTCCGCTACGAGCAGTACTTC.

The CDR3 here is CASSPGLAGAGANVLTF. In DNA form, the CDR3 reads TGTGCCAGCAGTCCCGGACTAGCGGGAGCTGGGGCCAACGTCCTGACTTTC. The chain carries TRBV6-6 and TRBJ2-6, with TRBD2 identical over 13 bases. The V gene's germline CDR1 is MNHNY and CDR2 SVGAGI (reference sequence). This CDR3 is built from 17 residues. V lost 5 bases and J lost 2; bases outside the gene matches: 3.

This chain uses TRBV5-1 with TRBJ1-2; 8 nucleotides align to TRBD1. Germline loops: CDR1 SGHRS, CDR2 YFSETQ. CDR3 size: 15 residues. The junction had 9 bases not matched to a gene; V was cut back by 4 bases and J by 4 bases. The CDR3 nucleotides are TGCGCCAGCAGCCTTGGGGACAGGCAAGTCTATGGCTACACCTTC. It specifies CASSLGDRQVYGYTF.

Note on this clone: The sample has other DNA sequences that encode this CDR3 too. This sequence joins TRBV5-1 and TRBJ1-2; D not certain. Germline V gene sequence: CDR1 SGHRS, CDR2 YFSETQ. The CDR3 sequence is 14 residues long. V was cut by 0 bases and J by 1 base, with 7 bases left in between. The CDR3 sequence is CASSLESVNYGYTF. The CDR3, as DNA: TGCGCCAGCAGCTTGGAGTCGGTTAACTATGGCTACACCTTC.

The CDR3 bases are TGTGCCAGTCTCCCCGAAATCTCTAGCGGGGGTAGATACAATGAGCAGTTCTTC. This gives the protein CASLPEISSGGRYNEQFF. This chain joins TRBV19 and TRBJ2-1; 10 nucleotides agree with TRBD2. The CDR3 totals 18 residues. Losses at the gene ends were 8 bases for V and 4 bases for J; bases not matched to a gene: 17. Germline V gene lookup returns CDR1 LNHDA and CDR2 SQIVND (reference sequence).

The table lists this clone with a few counts. The genes are TRBV9 and TRBJ1-6, with D uncertain. Trimming cost V 1 base and J 6 bases, with 8 bases left between them. The CDR3 totals 14 residues. Germline assignment: CDR1 SGDLS and CDR2 YYNGEE. The CDR3 bases are TGTGCCAGCAGCGTAACTTCTCCTAATTCACCCCTCCACTTT. Translation: CASSVTSPNSPLHF.

The gene calls are TRBV28 and TRBJ1-2; D perhaps matches TRBD1 (5 bases). The CDR3 runs to 11 residues. The germline V and J ends were trimmed by 3 bases and 10 bases, with 9 bases remaining between them. Germline assignment: CDR1 MDHEN and CDR2 SYDVKM. This CDR3 is CASSLQDNYTF. The CDR3 region has the DNA TGTGCCAGCAGTTTGCAGGACAACTACACCTTC.

CDR3: CASSLGQGSIQYF. The CDR3 DNA reads TGTGCCAGCAGCTTGGGGCAGGGCAGCATTCAGTACTTC. This rearrangement joins TRBV7-2 to TRBJ2-4; a weak D match, TRBD1 (5 bases). Germline lookup yields CDR1 SGHTA and CDR2 FQGNSA. V was shortened by 3 bases and J by 9 bases, with 12 bases between the two germline ends. The CDR3 extends over 13 amino acids.

The chain uses TRBV5-4 and TRBJ1-6, with D maybe TRBD1 (6 bases). This CDR3 comprises 14 residues. Between the trimmed V and J ends, which lost 1 base and 12 bases, there was a span of 14 bases. The germline V gene has CDR1 SGHNT and CDR2 YYREEE (reference sequence). The CDR3 bases are TGTGCCAGCAGCTTGTATGGGACACCGAAACCCCTCCACTTT. Protein sequence: CASSLYGTPKPLHF.

This clone was counted a single time. This sample includes further DNA sequences coding for the same CDR3. The rearrangement joins TRBV19 to TRBJ2-3; no clear D gene. The CDR3 has 13 residues. Germline V gene lookup returns CDR1 LNHDA and CDR2 SQIVND (reference sequence). V was clipped by 6 bases and J by 2 bases, with 9 bases between them. The CDR3 DNA reads TGTGCCAGTAGCATCGAGCTCACAGATACGCAGTATTTT. Translated, it gives CASSIELTDTQYF.

The genes are TRBV18 and TRBJ2-1; tentatively, D is TRBD2 (5 bases). Deletions cut 6 bases from V and 2 bases from J, with 8 bases between. There are 13 residues in the CDR3. Germline CDR1 is KGHSH and CDR2 is LQKENI. The CDR3 DNA is TGTGCCAGCTCCCCCGGGGCCTACAATGAGCAGTTCTTC. Its translation: CASSPGAYNEQFF.

This clone was observed once. The gene calls are TRBV30 and TRBJ2-1; 9 positions match TRBD2. Germline V CDR1 and CDR2: GTSNPN, SVGIG (reference sequence). V was pared by 1 base and J by 4 bases, with 5 bases of the junction left unmatched. This CDR3 comprises 15 residues. The CDR3 loop is CAWSGLAGTYNEQFF. The CDR3 nucleotides read TGTGCCTGGAGTGGCCTAGCGGGGACATACAATGAGCAGTTCTTC.

This clone was seen only once. CDR3 sequence: CASSLVHGRGDTQYF. CDR3 bases: TGTGCCAGCAGCTTAGTCCATGGCCGCGGAGATACGCAGTATTTT. This chain links TRBV7-2 with TRBJ2-3; no reliable D call. Trimming took 1 base from V and 5 from J, leaving 13 bases between them. Germline assignment: CDR1 SGHTA and CDR2 FQGNSA. The CDR3 spans 15 residues.

J is TRBJ2-3 and V is TRBV28; D might be TRBD1 (5 bases). The CDR3 is made up of 15 amino acids. V was clipped by 2 bases and J by 0 bases, with 9 bases between them. Germline CDR1 is MDHEN and CDR2 is SYDVKM. The DNA for the CDR3 is TGTGCCAGCAGTTTACAGGGAACTAGCACAGATACGCAGTATTTT. Translation: CASSLQGTSTDTQYF.

The genes are TRBV5-1 and TRBJ2-1, with TRBD2 matching 10 bases. Germline values: CDR1 SGHRS, CDR2 YFSETQ. The trim removed 7 bases at V and 4 bases at J, leaving 8 bases unmatched. The length of the CDR3 is 15 residues. The CDR3 loop is CASSRTSGQYNEQFF. The CDR3 bases are TGCGCCAGCTCCCGGACTAGCGGTCAATACAATGAGCAGTTCTTC.

This clone was counted between two and nine times. The chain links TRBV28 to TRBJ2-7, with TRBD1 as a possible D gene (6 bases). The CDR3 totals 18 residues. V was trimmed by 6 bases and J by 2 bases, leaving 26 bases between them. CDR1 is MDHEN and CDR2 is SYDVKM in the germline V gene. The CDR3 sequence is CASRTRDQGSRSPYEQYF. Here the CDR3 DNA reads TGTGCCAGCAGAACCCGGGATCAGGGGTCTAGATCCCCCTACGAGCAGTACTTC.